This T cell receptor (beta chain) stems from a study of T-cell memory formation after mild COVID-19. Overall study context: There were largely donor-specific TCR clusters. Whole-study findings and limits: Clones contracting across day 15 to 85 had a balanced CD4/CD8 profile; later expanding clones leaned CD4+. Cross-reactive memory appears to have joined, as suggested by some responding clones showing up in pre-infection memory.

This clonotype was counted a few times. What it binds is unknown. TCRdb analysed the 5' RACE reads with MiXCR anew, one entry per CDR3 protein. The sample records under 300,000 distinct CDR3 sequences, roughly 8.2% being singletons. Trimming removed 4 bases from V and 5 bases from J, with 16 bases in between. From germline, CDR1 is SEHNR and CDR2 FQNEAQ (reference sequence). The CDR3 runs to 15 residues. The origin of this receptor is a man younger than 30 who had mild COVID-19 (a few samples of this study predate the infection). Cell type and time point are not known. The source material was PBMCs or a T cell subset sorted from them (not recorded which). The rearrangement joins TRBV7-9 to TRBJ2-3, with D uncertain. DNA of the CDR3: TGTGCCAGCAGCTCCCCTCGGGTTTTGATAGATACGCAGTATTTT. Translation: CASSSPRVLIDTQYF.